The 8 T cell receptor beta chains given below trace back to one sample, sequenced in a study of blood T cell repertoires in COVID-19. Profiled with immunoSEQ multiplex PCR; TCRdb holds only in-frame clones, not every one. The sample has around 63,000 clones, less than 90% seen once. Sample: peripheral blood. The source is a man in his sixties with COVID-19, enrolled during active disease.

The chain joins TRBV7-6 to TRBJ1-4; no definite D call. This CDR3 has 16 residues. Trimming cost V 5 bases and J 4 bases, with 17 bases left between them. The germline V gene encodes CDR1 SGHVS and CDR2 FNYEAQ. The CDR3 reads CASSHNRGANNEKLFF. DNA for the CDR3: TGTGCCAGCAGCCACAACCGGGGAGCCAATAATGAAAAACTGTTTTTT. The whole variable domain, filled in from reference TRBV7-6 and TRBJ1-4, reads GAGVSQSPRYKVTKRGQDVALRCDPISGHVSLYWYRQALGQGPEFLTYFNYEAQQDKSGLPNDRFSAERPEGSISTLTIQRTEQRDSAMYRCASSHNRGANNEKLFFGSGTQLSVL.

This chain connects TRBV27 to TRBJ2-5; 10 bases match TRBD2. Looked up from germline, CDR1 is MNHEY and CDR2 is SMNVEV (reference sequence). V dropped 2 bases and J dropped 4; count of bases not matched to a gene: 4. The CDR3 runs 15 residues. CDR3 nucleotides: TGTGCCAGCAGTTTAGGAAGCGGGAGGGGAGAGACCCAGTACTTC. Protein product: CASSLGSGRGETQYF.

This clone showed up just once. The chain combines TRBV18 with TRBJ2-5; 7 bases are a match to TRBD1. This CDR3 has 14 amino acids. Germline V lookup: CDR1 KGHSH, CDR2 LQKENI. The J segment lost 1 base and the V segment lost 3 bases, leaving 2 bases of the junction unmatched. CDR3 DNA sequence: TGTGCCAGCTCACCTCGGGACAGCCAAGAGACCCAGTACTTC. It specifies CASSPRDSQETQYF.

The V call is TRBV18, the J call TRBJ1-5; 10 bases fit TRBD1. Germline CDR1 and CDR2: KGHSH and LQKENI. CDR3 length: 14 residues. Germline trimming cut 5 bases from V and 6 bases from J; bases unmatched to any gene: 4. In nucleotides, the CDR3 is TGTGCCAGCTCAATGACAGGGGGCGCTCAGCCCCAGCATTTT. This encodes CASSMTGGAQPQHF. Full variable domain (remainder filled in from reference TRBV18 and TRBJ1-5): NAGVMQNPRHLVRRRGQEARLRCSPMKGHSHVYWYRQLPEEGLKFMVYLQKENIIDESGMPKERFSAEFPKEGPSILRIQQVVRGDSAAYFCASSMTGGAQPQHFGDGTRLSIL.

J is TRBJ2-3 and V is TRBV18; 8 positions agree with TRBD2. Germline trimming cut 5 bases from V and 3 bases from J; bases unmatched to any gene: 4. The CDR3 loop spans 14 amino acids. From germline, CDR1 is KGHSH and CDR2 LQKENI. CDR3 region: CASSVRLATDTQYF. In DNA form, the CDR3 reads TGTGCCAGCTCAGTGAGACTAGCGACAGATACGCAGTATTTT.

V gene TRBV19 combines with J gene TRBJ2-7, with 10 bases identical to TRBD1. The junction had 4 bases not matched to a gene; V was cut back by 0 bases and J by 2 bases. The CDR3 spans 16 residues. Germline CDR1 LNHDA, CDR2 SQIVND (reference sequence). CDR3 nucleotide sequence: TGTGCCAGTAGTATAGATTCCGGGACAGGGGCCTACGAGCAGTACTTC. It encodes CASSIDSGTGAYEQYF.

The chain combines TRBV30 with TRBJ2-3, with 13 bases lining up with TRBD2. Germline assignment: CDR1 GTSNPN and CDR2 SVGIG (reference sequence). The CDR3 loop spans 16 amino acids. V trimming: 7 bases; J trimming: 0 bases; junction bases outside the gene matches: 7. DNA for the CDR3: TGTGCCTCATATCCGGGACTAGCGGGGAGCACAGATACGCAGTATTTT. Translating it yields CASYPGLAGSTDTQYF.

J is TRBJ2-1 and V is TRBV3-1 (or the pseudogene TRBV3-2); perhaps TRBD2 as D (5 bases). The CDR3 has 11 amino acids. The V end was cut by 4 bases, the J end by 9 bases, with 7 bases between. The germline V gene has CDR1 LGHDT and CDR2 YNNKEL (reference sequence). CDR3 nucleotides: TGTGCCAGCAGCCTCGGACTTGAGCAGTTCTTC. Translation: CASSLGLEQFF.